This T cell receptor (beta chain) was sequenced for a study of shared clonotypes between healthy human individuals. Trimming at V came to 2 bases and at J to 4 bases, leaving 4 bases not matched to a gene. The CDR3 runs to 14 residues. Germline V gives CDR1 MNHEY, CDR2 SVGAGI. The study's findings and limits: Few donors restricted represented genetic and exposure-history diversity. Generation probability values for non-shared clonotypes were lower than those for clonotypes shared by all four donors. Naive CD4 clonotype sharing across several donors was around 5%.

Naive CD8 cells, CD45RO-negative and positively selected for CCR7, excluded terminally differentiated effector memory CD45RA+ cells. Measured with immunoSEQ multiplex PCR; TCRdb has only the in-frame clones, and not every one. The sample holds hundreds of thousands of clones, 92% seen once. This clone was found once. Its target is not known. The chain employs TRBV6-5 and TRBJ1-2, with 7 bases fitting TRBD1. Sequencing input: naive CD8+ T cells sorted from blood. This TCR came from a man between 25 and 39 years old in good health. The CDR3 here is CASSYATGSYGYTF. DNA for the CDR3: TGTGCCAGCAGTTACGCGACAGGGAGCTATGGCTACACCTTC.